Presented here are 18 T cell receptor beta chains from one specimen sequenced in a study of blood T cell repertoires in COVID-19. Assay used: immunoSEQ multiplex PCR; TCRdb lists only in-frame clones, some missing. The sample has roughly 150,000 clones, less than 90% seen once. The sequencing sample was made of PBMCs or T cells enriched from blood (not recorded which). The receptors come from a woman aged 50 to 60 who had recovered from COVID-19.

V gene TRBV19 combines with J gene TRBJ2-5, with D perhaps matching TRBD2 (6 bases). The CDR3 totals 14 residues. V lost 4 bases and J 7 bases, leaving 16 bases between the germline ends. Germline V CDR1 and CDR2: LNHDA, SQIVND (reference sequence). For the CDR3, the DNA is TGTGCCAGTAGTAAGGGACTTCACTCCGGGACCCAGTACTTC. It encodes CASSKGLHSGTQYF.

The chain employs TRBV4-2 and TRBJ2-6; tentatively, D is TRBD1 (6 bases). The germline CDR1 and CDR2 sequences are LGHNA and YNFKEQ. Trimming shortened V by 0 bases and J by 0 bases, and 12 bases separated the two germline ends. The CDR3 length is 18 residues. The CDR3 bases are TGTGCCAGCAGCCAAGACGGGACACCTTCCTCTGGGGCCAACGTCCTGACTTTC. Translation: CASSQDGTPSSGANVLTF.

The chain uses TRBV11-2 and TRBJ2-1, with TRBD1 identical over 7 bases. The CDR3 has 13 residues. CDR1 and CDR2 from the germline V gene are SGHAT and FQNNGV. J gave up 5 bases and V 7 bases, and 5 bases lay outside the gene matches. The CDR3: CASNRDRDNEQFF. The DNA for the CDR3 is TGTGCCAGCAACCGGGACAGAGACAATGAGCAGTTCTTC.

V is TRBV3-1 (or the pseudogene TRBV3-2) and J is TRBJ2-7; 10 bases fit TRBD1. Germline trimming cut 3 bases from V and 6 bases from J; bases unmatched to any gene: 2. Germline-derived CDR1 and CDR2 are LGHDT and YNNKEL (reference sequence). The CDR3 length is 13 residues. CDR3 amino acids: CASSQGQGTEQYF. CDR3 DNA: TGTGCCAGCAGCCAGGGACAGGGGACCGAGCAGTACTTC.

CDR3 sequence (DNA): TGTGCCAGCAGTTCGCTAGCGCAAGATACGCAGTATTTT. It specifies CASSSLAQDTQYF. The chain uses TRBV12-3 or TRBV12-4 and TRBJ2-3; tentative D call: TRBD2 (6 bases). The CDR3 extends over 13 amino acids. The V gene lost 4 bases and the J gene lost 5 bases, with 10 bases spanning the gap.

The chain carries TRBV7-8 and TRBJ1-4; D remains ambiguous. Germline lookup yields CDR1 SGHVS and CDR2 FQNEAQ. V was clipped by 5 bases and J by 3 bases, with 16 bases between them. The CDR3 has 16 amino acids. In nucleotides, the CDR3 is TGTGCCAGCAGCACATCCCCCGGGTCGGCTAATGAAAAACTGTTTTTT. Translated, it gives CASSTSPGSANEKLFF.

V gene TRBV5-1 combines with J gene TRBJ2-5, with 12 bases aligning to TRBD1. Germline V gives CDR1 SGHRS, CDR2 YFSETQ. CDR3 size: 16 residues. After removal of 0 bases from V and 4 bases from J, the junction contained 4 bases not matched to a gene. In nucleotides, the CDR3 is TGCGCCAGCAGCTTGGACGGGACAGGGGGCCGAGAGACCCAGTACTTC. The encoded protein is CASSLDGTGGRETQYF.

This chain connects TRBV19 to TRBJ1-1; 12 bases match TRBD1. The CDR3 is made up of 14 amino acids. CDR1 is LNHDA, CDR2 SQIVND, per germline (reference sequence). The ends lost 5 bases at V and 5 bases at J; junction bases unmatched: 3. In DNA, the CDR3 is TGTGCCAGTAGTCGGGACAGGGGGCGGACTGAAGCTTTCTTT. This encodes CASSRDRGRTEAFF.

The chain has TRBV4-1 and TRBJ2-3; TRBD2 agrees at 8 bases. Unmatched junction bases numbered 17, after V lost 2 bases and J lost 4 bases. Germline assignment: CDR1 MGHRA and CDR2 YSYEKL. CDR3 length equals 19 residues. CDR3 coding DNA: TGCGCCAGCAGCCAATTCTCCCCATTTGGACTAGCAGTTGCAGATACGCAGTATTTT. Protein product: CASSQFSPFGLAVADTQYF.

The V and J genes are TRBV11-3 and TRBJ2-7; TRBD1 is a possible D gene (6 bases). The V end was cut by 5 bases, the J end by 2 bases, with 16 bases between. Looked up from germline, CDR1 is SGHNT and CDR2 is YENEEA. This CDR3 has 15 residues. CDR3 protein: CASSEGGSQPYEQYF. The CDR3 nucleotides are TGTGCCAGCAGCGAAGGGGGTTCGCAGCCCTACGAGCAGTACTTC.

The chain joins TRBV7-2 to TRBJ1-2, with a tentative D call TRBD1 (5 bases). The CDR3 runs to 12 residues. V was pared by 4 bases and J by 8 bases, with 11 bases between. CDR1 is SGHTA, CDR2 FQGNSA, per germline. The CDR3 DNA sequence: TGTGCCAGCAGCTCAGGGCGAGCGGGCTACACCTTC. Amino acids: CASSSGRAGYTF.

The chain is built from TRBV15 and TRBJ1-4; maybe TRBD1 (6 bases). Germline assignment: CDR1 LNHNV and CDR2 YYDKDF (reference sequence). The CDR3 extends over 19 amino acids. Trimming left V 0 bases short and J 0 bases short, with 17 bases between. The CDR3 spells CATSRDLWTEKATNEKLFF. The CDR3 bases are TGTGCCACCAGCAGAGATCTCTGGACAGAAAAGGCAACTAATGAAAAACTGTTTTTT.

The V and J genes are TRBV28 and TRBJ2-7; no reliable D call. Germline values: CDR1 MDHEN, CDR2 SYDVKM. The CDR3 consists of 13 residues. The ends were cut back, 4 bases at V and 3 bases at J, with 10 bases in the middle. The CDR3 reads CASSSSPFYEQYF. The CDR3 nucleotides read TGTGCCAGCAGTTCGTCCCCCTTCTACGAGCAGTACTTC. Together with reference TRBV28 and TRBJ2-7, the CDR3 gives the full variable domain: DVKVTQSSRYLVKRTGEKVFLECVQDMDHENMFWYRQDPGLGLRLIYFSYDVKMKEKGDIPEGYSVSREKKERFSLILESASTNQTSMYLCASSSSPFYEQYFGPGTRLTVT.

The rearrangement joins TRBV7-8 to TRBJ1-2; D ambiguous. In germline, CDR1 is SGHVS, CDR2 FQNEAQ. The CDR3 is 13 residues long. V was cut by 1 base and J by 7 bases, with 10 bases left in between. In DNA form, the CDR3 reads TGTGCCAGCAGCTTAGGGGGAGCGGCTGGCTACACCTTC. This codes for CASSLGGAAGYTF.

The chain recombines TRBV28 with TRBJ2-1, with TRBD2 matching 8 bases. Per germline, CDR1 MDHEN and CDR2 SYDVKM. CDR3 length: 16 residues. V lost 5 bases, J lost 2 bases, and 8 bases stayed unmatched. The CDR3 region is CASSTDGTSPYNEQFF. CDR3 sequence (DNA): TGTGCCAGCAGTACGGACGGGACTAGTCCCTACAATGAGCAGTTCTTC.

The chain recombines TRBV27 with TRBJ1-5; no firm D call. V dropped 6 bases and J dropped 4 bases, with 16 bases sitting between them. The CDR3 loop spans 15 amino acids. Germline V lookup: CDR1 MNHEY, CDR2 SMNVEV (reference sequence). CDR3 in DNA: TGTGCCAGCAGCCTAGATTTCGGGTTGAATCAGCCCCAGCATTTT. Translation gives CASSLDFGLNQPQHF.

As DNA, the CDR3 is TGTGCCAGCAGCTTACGTAGTTTAGCGGACTCCTACGAGCAGTACTTC. This translates into CASSLRSLADSYEQYF. The chain joins TRBV11-2 to TRBJ2-7, with D possibly being TRBD2 (6 bases). Germline V gene sequence: CDR1 SGHAT, CDR2 FQNNGV. V shed 2 bases and J shed 0 bases, with 14 bases lying between them. The CDR3 loop spans 16 amino acids.

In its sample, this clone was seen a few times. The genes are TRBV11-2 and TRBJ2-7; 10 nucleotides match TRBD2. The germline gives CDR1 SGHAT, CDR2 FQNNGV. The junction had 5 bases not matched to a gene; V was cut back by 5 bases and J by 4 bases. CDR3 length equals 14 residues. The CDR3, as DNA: TGTGCCAGCAGCCCGAGCGGGGGGGATTACGAGCAGTACTTC. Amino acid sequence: CASSPSGGDYEQYF.